This T cell receptor (beta chain) emerged from a study of blood T cell repertoires in COVID-19. At the level of the study: PBMCs, B-cell-depleted T cells, or T cells provided the cDNA or gDNA that made up the material.

The CDR3 is 16 residues long. Trimming removed 5 bases at V and 2 bases at J, with 19 bases between. Germline lookup yields CDR1 MNHEY and CDR2 SMNVEV (reference sequence). The study drew participants aged about 18 to 95 years from 24 US areas. In Cohort 3, a recovered donor had either two negative PCRs, clearance, or symptom resolution. The protocol was immunoSEQ multiplex PCR, while the TCRdb copy is restricted to in-frame clones and leaves out a portion. Among around 250,000 clones listed, 65% to 90% were seen once. The sequenced material came from PBMCs or T cells enriched from blood (not recorded which). The TCR originated in a man aged 18 to 29 who had recovered from COVID-19. This sequence joins TRBV27 and TRBJ2-7; possibly TRBD2 for D (6 bases). CDR3 residues: CASSQRRGRLPYEQYF. CDR3 nucleotides: TGTGCCAGCAGTCAGCGGAGGGGCAGGCTACCCTACGAGCAGTACTTC.